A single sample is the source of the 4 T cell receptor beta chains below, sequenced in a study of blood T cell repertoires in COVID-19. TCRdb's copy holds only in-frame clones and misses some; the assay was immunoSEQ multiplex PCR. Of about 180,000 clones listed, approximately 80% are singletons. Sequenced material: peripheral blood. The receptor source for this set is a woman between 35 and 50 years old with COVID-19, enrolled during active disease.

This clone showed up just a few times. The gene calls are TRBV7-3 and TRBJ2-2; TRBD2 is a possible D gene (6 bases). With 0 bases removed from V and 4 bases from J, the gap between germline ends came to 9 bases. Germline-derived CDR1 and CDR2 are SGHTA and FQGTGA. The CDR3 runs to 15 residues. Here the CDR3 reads CASSLTPGSTGELFF. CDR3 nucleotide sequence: TGTGCCAGCAGCTTAACGCCCGGGAGCACCGGGGAGCTGTTTTTT.

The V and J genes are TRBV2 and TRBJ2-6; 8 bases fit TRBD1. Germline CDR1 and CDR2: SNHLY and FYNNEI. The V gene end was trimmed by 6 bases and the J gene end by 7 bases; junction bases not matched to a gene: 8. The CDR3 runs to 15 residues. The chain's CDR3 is CASRGGTGGANVLTF. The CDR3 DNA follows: TGTGCCAGCAGAGGCGGGACAGGAGGCGCCAACGTCCTGACTTTC.

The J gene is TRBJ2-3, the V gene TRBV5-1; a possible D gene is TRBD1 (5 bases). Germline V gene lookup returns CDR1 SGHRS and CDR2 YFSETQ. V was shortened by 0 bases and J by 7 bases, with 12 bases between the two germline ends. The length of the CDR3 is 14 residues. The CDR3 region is CASSLGGRMHTQYF. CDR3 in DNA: TGCGCCAGCAGCTTGGGGGGCAGAATGCATACGCAGTATTTT.

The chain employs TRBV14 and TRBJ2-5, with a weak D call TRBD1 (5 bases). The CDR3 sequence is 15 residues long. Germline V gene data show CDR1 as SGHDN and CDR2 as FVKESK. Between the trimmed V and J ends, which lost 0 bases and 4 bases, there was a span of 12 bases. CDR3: CASSQDAGRGETQYF. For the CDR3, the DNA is TGTGCCAGCAGCCAAGACGCAGGAAGGGGAGAGACCCAGTACTTC.